These 7 T cell receptor beta chains came from one sample sequenced in a study of OX40 agonist ivuxolimab in advanced cancers. Repertoires were generated with immunoSEQ multiplex PCR, while TCRdb's copy carries only in-frame clones and drops some. The sample carries approximately 72,000 clones, approximately 86% recorded once. The input for sequencing was CD4+ or CD8+ T cells sorted from blood, taken in a trial of the OX40 agonist ivuxolimab. These receptors originate from an adult with an advanced solid tumor such as melanoma, head and neck, liver or kidney cancer.

The chain employs TRBV29-1 and TRBJ2-2; D not resolved. CDR1 and CDR2 from the germline V gene are SQVTM and ANQGSEA. Trimming cost V 4 bases and J 1 base, with 1 base left between them. The CDR3 is 11 residues long. The CDR3 DNA reads as TGCAGCGTTGGGAACACCGGGGAGCTGTTTTTT. Translating gives CSVGNTGELFF.

The chain carries TRBV4-1 and TRBJ1-2, with D perhaps matching TRBD1 (5 bases). The ends were cut back, 5 bases at V and 2 bases at J, with 15 bases in the middle. The CDR3 length is 15 residues. Germline loops: CDR1 MGHRA, CDR2 YSYEKL. CDR3 in DNA: TGCGCCAGCAGCGATTCCCCCGGGGCCAACTATGGCTACACCTTC. Its protein product is CASSDSPGANYGYTF.

The chain has TRBV15 and TRBJ2-2; the match to TRBD2 covers 8 bases. This CDR3 comprises 13 residues. V lost 3 bases to trimming and J lost 9 bases; unmatched junction nucleotides: 3. Germline CDR1 LNHNV, CDR2 YYDKDF (reference sequence). The chain's CDR3 is CATSSGLARELFF. CDR3 nucleotide sequence: TGTGCCACCAGCAGCGGACTAGCCCGGGAGCTGTTTTTT.

The chain employs TRBV5-5 and TRBJ2-7; no reliable D call. The CDR3 is 14 residues long. The ends were cut back, 4 bases at V and 5 bases at J, with 16 bases in the middle. CDR1 and CDR2 (germline): SGHKS, YYEKEE (reference sequence). The CDR3 loop reads CASSPYGEVDEQYF. CDR3 bases: TGTGCCAGCAGCCCCTACGGTGAGGTCGACGAGCAGTACTTC. Full variable domain (remainder filled in from reference TRBV5-5 and TRBJ2-7): DAGVTQSPTHLIKTRGQQVTLRCSPISGHKSVSWYQQVLGQGPQFIFQYYEKEERGRGNFPDRFSARQFPNYSSELNVNALLLGDSALYLCASSPYGEVDEQYFGPGTRLTVT.

The chain is built from TRBV7-9 and TRBJ2-5; 7 bases align to TRBD1. TRBJ2-7 explains the end of the DNA better; the J call may be wrong. The CDR3 contains 14 residues. The germline V gene encodes CDR1 SEHNR and CDR2 FQNEAQ (reference sequence). CDR3 residues: CASSPGQTSYEQYF. For the CDR3, the DNA is TGTGCCAGCAGCCCGGGACAGACCTCCTACGAGCAGTACTTC.

The table lists this clone with a count of one. This chain uses TRBV28 with TRBJ1-6, with D unclear. The germline V gene has CDR1 MDHEN and CDR2 SYDVKM. Between the trimmed V and J ends, which lost 3 bases and 7 bases, there was a span of 1 base. The CDR3 is 11 amino acids. DNA of the CDR3: TGTGCCAGCAGTTTGAATTCACCCCTCCACTTT. It is translated as CASSLNSPLHF.

This chain connects TRBV4-1 to TRBJ1-2; no clear D gene. Trimming removed 0 bases at V and 4 bases at J, with 12 bases between. Germline V gives CDR1 MGHRA, CDR2 YSYEKL. This CDR3 is built from 15 residues. CDR3 bases: TGCGCCAGCAGCCAAGAGGGAACAGCTTTCTATGGCTACACCTTC. This encodes CASSQEGTAFYGYTF.